This TCR beta chain was sequenced for a study of blood T cell repertoires in COVID-19. Study background: The United States, Italy and Spain were the sources of the acute and convalescent COVID-19 samples. PBMCs, B-cell-depleted T cells, or T cells were the source of the cDNA or gDNA that made up the material.

This CDR3 contains 18 residues. Germline V gene data show CDR1 as MDHEN and CDR2 as SYDVKM. V shed 3 bases and J 0 bases; nucleotides not matched to a gene: 9. As handled by the study authors: By means of reference gene primer amplification, nucleated cell counts were estimated. Data came from immunoSEQ multiplex PCR; TCRdb stores just in-frame clones and leaves some out. V, J and clone size are taken as reported in that table, and D and trimming were inferred from the DNA itself. The repertoire consists of about 270,000 clones, with about 89% occurring once and the leading ten covering about 8.6%. The rearrangement joins TRBV28 to TRBJ2-3; 10 nucleotides agree with TRBD1. The source of this sequence is a middle-aged man with active or convalescent COVID-19. Sequencing was performed on peripheral blood. CDR3 sequence (DNA): TGTGCCAGCAGTTTCGGTGGGACAGGGGACCCGAGCACAGATACGCAGTATTTT. Its protein product is CASSFGGTGDPSTDTQYF.